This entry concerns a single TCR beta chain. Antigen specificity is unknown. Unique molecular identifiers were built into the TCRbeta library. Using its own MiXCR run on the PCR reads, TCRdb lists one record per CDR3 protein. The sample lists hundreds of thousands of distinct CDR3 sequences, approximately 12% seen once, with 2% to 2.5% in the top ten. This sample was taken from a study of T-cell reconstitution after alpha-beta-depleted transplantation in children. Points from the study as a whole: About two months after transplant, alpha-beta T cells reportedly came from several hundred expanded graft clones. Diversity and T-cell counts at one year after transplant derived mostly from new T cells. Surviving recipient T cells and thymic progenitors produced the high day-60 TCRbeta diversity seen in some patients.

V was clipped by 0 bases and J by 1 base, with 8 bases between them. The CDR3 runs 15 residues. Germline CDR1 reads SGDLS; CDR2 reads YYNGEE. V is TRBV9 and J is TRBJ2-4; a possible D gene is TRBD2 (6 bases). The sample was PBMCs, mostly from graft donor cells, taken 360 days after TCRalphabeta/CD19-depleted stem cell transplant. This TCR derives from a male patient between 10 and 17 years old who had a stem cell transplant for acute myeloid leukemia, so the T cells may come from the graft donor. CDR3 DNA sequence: TGTGCCAGCAGCGTAGATGGGGGGGCCAAAAACATTCAGTACTTC. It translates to CASSVDGGAKNIQYF.